This T cell receptor beta chain originates from a study of T cells in Graves' hyperthyroidism and ophthalmopathy. Study observations and caveats: Most thyroid clonotypes expanded above 0.001 were also detected in blood.

Graves' hyperthyroidism without ophthalmopathy progression within 18 months was termed stable. Criteria for exclusion of patients were uncontrolled infection, other autoimmune disease, pregnancy or lactation. Cells are PBMCs isolated from about 10 ml of fresh blood. V lost 5 bases and J lost 1, with 11 bases in between. The CDR3 runs to 13 residues. In germline, CDR1 is SQVTM, CDR2 ANQGSEA. Ten or more counts support this clonotype. Its antigen is undetermined. Template material for amplifying TCR beta CDR3 regions consisted of RNA transcripts. RT-PCR in the first round (using the HTBI primer set) targeted the TCR CDR3. TCRdb re-derived calls from the multiplex PCR reads in MiXCR, one entry per CDR3 protein. The repertoire includes nearly 750,000 distinct CDR3 sequences, roughly a third of them detected once, and roughly 31% sits in the top ten.

What was sequenced was blood. The J gene is TRBJ1-1, the V gene TRBV29-1; D not certain. The source of this sequence is a woman in her thirties or forties with Graves' hyperthyroidism. This CDR3 reads CSVLSAGNTEAFF. The CDR3 DNA reads as TGCAGCGTTTTGTCGGCAGGGAACACTGAAGCTTTCTTT. Full variable domain (outside the CDR3, taken from reference TRBV29-1 and TRBJ1-1): SAVISQKPSRDICQRGTSLTIQCQVDSQVTMMFWYRQQPGQSLTLIATANQGSEATYESGFVIDKFPISRPNLTFSTLTVSNMSPEDSSIYLCSVLSAGNTEAFFGQGTRLTVV.